The present T cell receptor beta chain was sequenced within a study of T-cell reconstitution after alpha-beta-depleted transplantation in children. CDR1 is SGHKS, CDR2 YYEKEE, per germline (reference sequence). CDR3 length: 15 amino acids. V was cut by 0 bases and J by 5 bases, with 14 bases left in between. Researchers prepared the TCRbeta library using unique molecular identifiers, the study reports. TCRdb reanalysed the PCR reads using MiXCR and keeps one entry per CDR3 protein. The sample records approximately 490,000 distinct CDR3 sequences, around 13% being singletons. In this sample, this clonotype turned up many times.

The chain couples TRBV5-5 to TRBJ1-1; tentatively, D is TRBD1 (5 bases). Sequencing used PBMCs from the stem cell graft donor, obtained from the stem cell graft. The clonotype comes from a human donor who donated a stem cell graft to a child with combined immunodeficiency. This CDR3 reads CASSLGFRGTTEAFF. The CDR3 region has the DNA TGTGCCAGCAGCTTGGGATTTCGAGGGACGACTGAAGCTTTCTTT.